The T cell receptor beta chain described here comes from a study of vaccination and CD4 T cells after COVID-19. Study in general: Among convalescent patients, a few were sampled at day 14 and at days 161 to 241 post-vaccination.

TCRdb independently ran MiXCR on the PCR reads; one entry per CDR3 protein. The data show 35,000 to 45,000 distinct CDR3 sequences, with 36% seen just once and roughly 6% held by the top ten. The time point denotes: late sampling 161 to 241 days after vaccination in three convalescent patients. Trimming left V 0 bases short and J 1 base short, with 12 bases between. Germline CDR1 is LNHNV and CDR2 is YYDKDF (reference sequence). This CDR3 is built from 16 residues. The chain combines TRBV15 with TRBJ1-1; the D gene is possibly TRBD1 (5 bases). This TCR was recovered from a human donor who had recovered from COVID-19. The material sequenced was CD4+ T cells from blood, taken about 7 months after SARS-CoV-2 vaccination. CDR3 residues: CATSRELGRANTEAFF. The CDR3 DNA sequence: TGTGCCACCAGCAGAGAGTTAGGCAGGGCGAACACTGAAGCTTTCTTT. Based on the CDR3 plus reference TRBV15 and TRBJ1-1, the full variable domain is DAMVIQNPRYQVTQFGKPVTLSCSQTLNHNVMYWYQQKSSQAPKLLFHYYDKDFNNEADTPDNFQSRRPNTSFCFLDIRSPGLGDTAMYLCATSRELGRANTEAFFGQGTRLTVV.